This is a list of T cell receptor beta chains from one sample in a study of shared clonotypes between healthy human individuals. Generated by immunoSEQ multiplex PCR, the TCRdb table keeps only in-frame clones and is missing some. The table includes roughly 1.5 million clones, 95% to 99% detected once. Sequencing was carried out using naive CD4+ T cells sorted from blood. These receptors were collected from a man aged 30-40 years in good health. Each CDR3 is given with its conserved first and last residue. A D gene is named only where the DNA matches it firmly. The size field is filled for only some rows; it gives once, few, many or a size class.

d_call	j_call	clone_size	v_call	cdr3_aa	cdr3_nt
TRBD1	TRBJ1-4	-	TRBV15	CATSRGGQGSNEKLFF	TGTGCCACCAGCAGAGGGGGACAGGGCTCGAATGAAAAACTGTTTTTT
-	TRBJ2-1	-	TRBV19	CASSRTANEQFF	TGTGCCAGTAGTAGAACGGCGAATGAGCAGTTCTTC
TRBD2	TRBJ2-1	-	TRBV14	CASSQLGLAGDDLGNEQFF	TGTGCCAGCAGCCAACTGGGACTAGCGGGAGACGATTTGGGCAATGAGCAGTTCTTC
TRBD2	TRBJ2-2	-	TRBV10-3	CAISGTSGRDTGELFF	TGTGCCATCAGTGGGACTAGCGGGAGGGACACCGGGGAGCTGTTTTTT
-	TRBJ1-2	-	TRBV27	CASSLSPGRDGYTF	TGTGCCAGCAGTTTAAGTCCAGGGAGGGATGGCTACACCTTC
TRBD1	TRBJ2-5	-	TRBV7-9	CASSLQLQGLSGETQYF	TGTGCCAGCAGCTTACAATTACAGGGGTTAAGTGGGGAGACCCAGTACTTC
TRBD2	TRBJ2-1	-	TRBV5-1	CASSYSLAVYNEQFF	TGCGCCAGCAGCTACAGCCTAGCGGTCTACAATGAGCAGTTCTTC
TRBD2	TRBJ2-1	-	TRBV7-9	CASSSPPRTSGNNEQFF	TGTGCCAGCAGCTCCCCACCCCGGACTAGCGGAAACAATGAGCAGTTCTTC
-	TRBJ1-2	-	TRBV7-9	CASSLANQQLPIYGYTF	TGTGCCAGCAGCTTAGCGAACCAACAGCTCCCGATCTATGGCTACACCTTC
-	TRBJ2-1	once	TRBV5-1	CASSLADSSYNEQFF	TGCGCCAGCAGCTTAGCGGATAGCTCCTACAATGAGCAGTTCTTC
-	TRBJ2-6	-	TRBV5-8	CAKTITRAGGANVLTF	TGTGCCAAGACTATTACTCGGGCTGGTGGGGCCAACGTCCTGACTTTC
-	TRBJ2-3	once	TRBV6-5	CASAHPAGSTDTQYF	TGTGCCAGCGCCCACCCGGCGGGCAGTACAGATACGCAGTATTTT